This T cell receptor (beta chain) was profiled in a study of Graves' ophthalmopathy and Graves' hyperthyroidism. As to this clonotype: Its antigen is not known.

Hyperthyroidism qualified as stable when ophthalmopathy did not develop within 18 months of follow-up. Orbital computed tomography and thyroid ultrasound, along with TRAb, serum thyroxine and clinical symptoms, underpinned diagnosis. Study conclusions and caveats: Most expanded clonotypes in thyroid above 0.001 frequency also showed up in blood. Classification of ophthalmopathy versus stable hyperthyroidism by a 13-signature model yielded around 88% sensitivity and about 81% specificity.

Amplified TCR beta CDR3 regions were obtained using RNA transcripts as template. First-round RT-PCR relied on HTBI primers, and a second-round multiplex PCR came next. One entry per CDR3 protein, called by TCRdb with MiXCR from the multiplex PCR reads. The sample lists 350,000 to 450,000 distinct CDR3 sequences, under 25% occurring once. Per germline, CDR1 SGHRS and CDR2 YFSETQ. CDR3 length equals 14 residues. J gave up 6 bases and V 0 bases, and 4 bases lay outside the gene matches. The sequenced sample was peripheral blood. The chain joins TRBV5-1 to TRBJ1-2; 8 bases map to TRBD1. This TCR came from a woman younger than 30 with stable Graves' hyperthyroidism. The CDR3 is CASSLVPGGDGYTF. The DNA of the CDR3 is TGCGCCAGCAGCTTGGTCCCAGGGGGCGATGGCTACACCTTC.